This is a list of T cell receptor beta chains from one sample in a study of T cells after yellow fever vaccination. TCRdb reanalysed the 5' RACE reads using MiXCR and keeps one entry per CDR3 protein. The sample contains nearly 30,000 distinct CDR3 sequences, about 5% of which appear only once. Sequencing was performed on CD8+ T cells sorted from PBMCs, taken 10 days after the yellow fever booster vaccination. The receptors originated from a man aged 25-40 years who received the YFV17D yellow fever vaccine. Each CDR3 is given with its conserved first and last residue. A D gene is named only where the DNA matches it firmly. Not every row has a clone size; where given, it reads once, few, many or a size class.

d_gene: NA; abundance: many; v_gene: TRBV20-1; j_gene: TRBJ2-1; CDR3nt: TGCAGTGCTAGAGATTACAATGAGCAGTTCTTC; CDR3aa: CSARDYNEQFF
d_gene: TRBD2; abundance: many; v_gene: TRBV4-3; j_gene: TRBJ2-1; CDR3nt: TGCGCCAGCAGCCAAGGTCCAGGTCCTAGCGGGACATACAATGAGCAGTTCTTC; CDR3aa: CASSQGPGPSGTYNEQFF
d_gene: TRBD1; abundance: many; v_gene: TRBV30; j_gene: TRBJ2-7; CDR3nt: TGTGCCTGGAGTGTGGGGCAGGGGGCCTACGAGCAGTACTTC; CDR3aa: CAWSVGQGAYEQYF
d_gene: TRBD2; abundance: many; v_gene: TRBV4-3; j_gene: TRBJ2-1; CDR3nt: TGCGCCAGCAGCCAAGAGGGGACTAGCAGCCCCAATGAGCAGTTCTTC; CDR3aa: CASSQEGTSSPNEQFF
d_gene: TRBD1; abundance: many; v_gene: TRBV12-5; j_gene: TRBJ2-1; CDR3nt: TGTGCTAGTGGGACGGGACAGGGACCCCCCTACAATGAGCAGTTCTTC; CDR3aa: CASGTGQGPPYNEQFF
d_gene: NA; abundance: many; v_gene: TRBV16; j_gene: TRBJ2-7; CDR3nt: TGTGCCAGCAAGATAGCGAGCTCGTCTGCGGGGGAGCAGTACTTC; CDR3aa: CASKIASSSAGEQYF
d_gene: NA; abundance: many; v_gene: TRBV27; j_gene: TRBJ2-1; CDR3nt: TGTGCCAGCAGTTTCCGGGCCGCGACGACTTACAATGAGCAGTTCTTC; CDR3aa: CASSFRAATTYNEQFF
d_gene: TRBD2; abundance: few; v_gene: TRBV29-1; j_gene: TRBJ2-1; CDR3nt: TGCAGCGTACAACTAGCGGGACGCAGTCTTGGGAGATACAATGAGCAGTTCTTC; CDR3aa: CSVQLAGRSLGRYNEQFF
d_gene: NA; abundance: many; v_gene: TRBV7-9; j_gene: TRBJ2-2; CDR3nt: TGTGCCAGCAGTCCTCTTCTTGACCCCGGGGAGCTGTTTTTT; CDR3aa: CASSPLLDPGELFF
d_gene: NA; abundance: many; v_gene: TRBV29-1; j_gene: TRBJ2-4; CDR3nt: TGCAGCGTTGGAGGGGAAAACATTCAGTACTTC; CDR3aa: CSVGGENIQYF
d_gene: NA; abundance: many; v_gene: TRBV7-9; j_gene: TRBJ2-7; CDR3nt: TGTGCCAGCAGCTTCTTAGGGGAAGGTCCTGACGACGAGCAGTACTTC; CDR3aa: CASSFLGEGPDDEQYF
d_gene: NA; abundance: NA; v_gene: TRBV5-6; j_gene: TRBJ2-3; CDR3nt: TGTGCCAGCAGGCCCGACGGGGCGTCCGCAGATACGCAGTATTTT; CDR3aa: CASRPDGASADTQYF
d_gene: TRBD1; abundance: many; v_gene: TRBV20-1; j_gene: TRBJ2-7; CDR3nt: TGCAGTGCTAGTTTCAGGGGGCGTCGGTACGAGCAGTACTTC; CDR3aa: CSASFRGRRYEQYF
d_gene: NA; abundance: many; v_gene: TRBV12-3/TRBV12-4; j_gene: TRBJ1-4; CDR3nt: TGTGCCAGCAGTTTTTGGGGGCGGGGTGAAAAACTGTTTTTT; CDR3aa: CASSFWGRGEKLFF
d_gene: TRBD2; abundance: many; v_gene: TRBV6-4; j_gene: TRBJ2-3; CDR3nt: TGTGCCAGCAGTGAGTCTAGCGGGCGCACAGATACGCAGTATTTT; CDR3aa: CASSESSGRTDTQYF
d_gene: NA; abundance: many; v_gene: TRBV19; j_gene: TRBJ2-1; CDR3nt: TGTGCCACAAGGACCTACTACAATGAGCAGTTCTTC; CDR3aa: CATRTYYNEQFF
d_gene: NA; abundance: few; v_gene: TRBV27; j_gene: TRBJ2-2; CDR3nt: TGTGCCAGCAGTTTATTAAGCACCGGGGAGCTGTTTTTT; CDR3aa: CASSLLSTGELFF
d_gene: NA; abundance: many; v_gene: TRBV27; j_gene: TRBJ2-3; CDR3nt: TGTGCCAGCAGTACAGGGACTTTCACAGATACGCAGTATTTT; CDR3aa: CASSTGTFTDTQYF
d_gene: NA; abundance: many; v_gene: TRBV27; j_gene: TRBJ2-7; CDR3nt: TGTGCCAGCAGTTTAACAAGACAACAGGGTTACGAGCAGTACTTC; CDR3aa: CASSLTRQQGYEQYF
d_gene: NA; abundance: once; v_gene: TRBV12-3/TRBV12-4; j_gene: TRBJ2-2; CDR3nt: TGTGCCCTCTCTAGTCCGGCGCTATCCCACCCTACCGGGGAGCTGTTTTTT; CDR3aa: CALSSPALSHPTGELFF
d_gene: NA; abundance: many; v_gene: TRBV20-1; j_gene: TRBJ2-3; CDR3nt: TGCAGTTTAAGCGGCACTAGTCAACGAGATACGCAGTATTTT; CDR3aa: CSLSGTSQRDTQYF
d_gene: NA; abundance: many; v_gene: TRBV27; j_gene: TRBJ2-1; CDR3nt: TGTGCCAGCAGCCAAGACAATGAGCAGTTCTTC; CDR3aa: CASSQDNEQFF
d_gene: TRBD1; abundance: many; v_gene: TRBV27; j_gene: TRBJ2-5; CDR3nt: TGTGCCAGCAGTACGAGACAGGGGAAGGAGACCCAGTACTTC; CDR3aa: CASSTRQGKETQYF
d_gene: NA; abundance: many; v_gene: TRBV27; j_gene: TRBJ2-7; CDR3nt: TGTGCCAGCAGTCTCCGAGCAGCCTACGAGCAGTACTTC; CDR3aa: CASSLRAAYEQYF
d_gene: NA; abundance: many; v_gene: TRBV27; j_gene: TRBJ2-3; CDR3nt: TGTGCCAGCAGTTTAACCGGGACGAGGGACACAGATACGCAGTATTTT; CDR3aa: CASSLTGTRDTDTQYF
d_gene: NA; abundance: many; v_gene: TRBV7-8; j_gene: TRBJ1-1; CDR3nt: TGTGCCAGCAGCGGAGGGACAACTGAAGCTTTCTTT; CDR3aa: CASSGGTTEAFF
d_gene: NA; abundance: many; v_gene: TRBV20-1; j_gene: TRBJ2-2; CDR3nt: TGCAGTGCCTTGCAATGGGGGGCTCCCGGGGAGCTGTTTTTT; CDR3aa: CSALQWGAPGELFF
d_gene: NA; abundance: many; v_gene: TRBV27; j_gene: TRBJ2-4; CDR3nt: TGTGCCAGCTCCTCGAGAATAGCCAAAAACATTCAGTACTTC; CDR3aa: CASSSRIAKNIQYF
d_gene: TRBD1; abundance: many; v_gene: TRBV9; j_gene: TRBJ2-5; CDR3nt: TGTGCCAGCAGCGCCGGGACAGGGGGCGTGGAGACCCAGTACTTC; CDR3aa: CASSAGTGGVETQYF
d_gene: NA; abundance: many; v_gene: TRBV7-8; j_gene: TRBJ2-7; CDR3nt: TGTGCCAGCAGCTTAGACCTAGTGCCTCCAGCCCACGAGCAGTACTTC; CDR3aa: CASSLDLVPPAHEQYF